This T cell receptor (beta chain) originates from a study of T cells after yellow fever vaccination. Study in general: In the case of low-cell-number fractions, SMART-Seq v4 Ultra Low Input was used for preparation.

5'RACE template switching generated TCR cDNA, adding a universal primer site and UMIs. TCRdb itself ran the 5' RACE reads through MiXCR, one entry per CDR3 protein. This table has 310,000 or so distinct CDR3 sequences, 6.8% appearing once. This clonotype appeared many times. Its matching antigen is unknown. Findings of the study overall: After the booster, about 95% of CD4 and roughly nine tenths of CD8 primary-response clones were re-detected. The bulk population could contribute abundant contaminating clonotypes to FACS-sorted repertoires.

V was pared by 3 bases and J by 1 base, with 6 bases between. The length of the CDR3 is 13 residues. CDR1 is KGHSH, CDR2 LQKENI, per germline. The chain couples TRBV18 to TRBJ2-5; no definite D call. The sample was PBMCs, taken approximately 40 days after the first yellow fever vaccination. The source is a man aged 18 to 35 who received the YFV17D yellow fever vaccine. The CDR3 bases are TGTGCCAGCTCACCCAACTCCCAAGAGACCCAGTACTTC. It specifies CASSPNSQETQYF.